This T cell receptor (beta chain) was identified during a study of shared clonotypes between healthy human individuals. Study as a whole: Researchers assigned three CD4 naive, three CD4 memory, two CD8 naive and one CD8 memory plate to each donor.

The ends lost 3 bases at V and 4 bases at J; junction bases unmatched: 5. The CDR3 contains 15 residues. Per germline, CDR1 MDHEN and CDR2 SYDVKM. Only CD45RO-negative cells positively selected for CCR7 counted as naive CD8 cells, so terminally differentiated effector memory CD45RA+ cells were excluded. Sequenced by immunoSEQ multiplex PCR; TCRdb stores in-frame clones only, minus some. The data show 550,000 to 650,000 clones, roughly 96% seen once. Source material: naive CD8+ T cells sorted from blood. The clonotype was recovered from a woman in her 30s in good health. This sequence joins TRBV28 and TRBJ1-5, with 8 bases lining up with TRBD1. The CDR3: CASSLDRAKNQPQHF. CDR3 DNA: TGTGCCAGCAGTTTGGACAGGGCGAAGAATCAGCCCCAGCATTTT.